The 22 T cell receptor beta chains in this list originate from one sample, sequenced in a study of shared clonotypes between healthy human individuals. Assay: immunoSEQ multiplex PCR; the TCRdb copy retains only in-frame clones and omits some. The sample contains about 680,000 clones, 92% of which appear only once. Naive CD8 cells, CD45RO-negative and positively selected for CCR7, excluded terminally differentiated effector memory CD45RA+ cells. The sequencing input was naive CD8+ T cells sorted from blood. The receptors here all came from a man aged 30-40 years in good health.

To note about this clone: Other DNA variants within this sample encode the same CDR3. The rearrangement uses TRBV29-1 and TRBJ2-7, with a tentative D call TRBD2 (6 bases). Germline CDR1 reads SQVTM; CDR2 reads ANQGSEA. Trimming took 4 bases from V and 0 from J, leaving 7 bases between them. The CDR3 extends over 12 amino acids. CDR3 amino acids: CSVVGGSYEQYF. The CDR3 DNA sequence: TGCAGCGTTGTGGGGGGCTCCTACGAGCAGTACTTC.

V and J are TRBV9 and TRBJ2-2, with 8 bases lining up with TRBD2. Looked up from germline, CDR1 is SGDLS and CDR2 is YYNGEE. The CDR3 runs 13 residues. The V gene end was trimmed by 4 bases and the J gene end by 8 bases; junction bases not matched to a gene: 4. The CDR3 DNA reads as TGTGCCAGCAGCCCGCCTAGCGGGGGGGAGCTGTTTTTT. It is translated as CASSPPSGGELFF. The entire variable domain, with the rest obtained from reference TRBV9 and TRBJ2-2, is as follows: DSGVTQTPKHLITATGQRVTLRCSPRSGDLSVYWYQQSLDQGLQFLIQYYNGEERAKGNILERFSAQQFPDLHSELNLSSLELGDSALYFCASSPPSGGELFFGEGSRLTVL.

The chain uses TRBV14 and TRBJ2-1; D might be TRBD2 (6 bases). Between the trimmed V and J ends, which lost 1 base and 2 bases, there was a span of 9 bases. The germline gives CDR1 SGHDN, CDR2 FVKESK. The CDR3 consists of 15 residues. The CDR3 DNA is TGTGCCAGCAGCCAAGTGGGACTTGCCTACAATGAGCAGTTCTTC. This translates into CASSQVGLAYNEQFF.

The CDR3 bases are TGTGCCAGCAGGGGAGGACTAGCGGGGGAGCAGTTCTTC. It translates to CASRGGLAGEQFF. The genes are TRBV27 and TRBJ2-1; the match to TRBD2 covers 12 bases. The CDR3 spans 13 residues. Germline-derived CDR1 and CDR2 are MNHEY and SMNVEV (reference sequence). After removal of 6 bases from V and 10 bases from J, the junction contained 4 bases not matched to a gene.

Worth noting for this clone: The junction and the germline gene differ at one end; a read error may be behind it. Other DNA sequences within the sample encode an identical CDR3. This chain uses TRBV7-3 with TRBJ2-7, with D perhaps TRBD2 (6 bases). The germline gives CDR1 SGHTA, CDR2 FQGTGA. This CDR3 spans 15 amino acids. CDR3 nucleotide sequence: TGTGCCAGCAGTCCAGGGTTGGGGACTCTCCACGAGCAATACTTC. Amino acids: CASSPGLGTLHEQYF.

The sample holds one count of this clone. The chain combines TRBV6-6 with TRBJ2-7, with unresolved D. From germline, CDR1 is MNHNY and CDR2 SVGAGI (reference sequence). The CDR3 has 15 residues. Trimming stripped 7 bases from V and 0 bases from J, with 16 bases between. The CDR3 DNA sequence: TGTGCCAGCAAGTTTAAAGCACCGAGCTCCTACGAGCAGTACTTC. It specifies CASKFKAPSSYEQYF.

The rearrangement links TRBV28 to TRBJ2-7; 7 bases align to TRBD2. The V segment lost 3 bases and the J segment 1 base; nucleotides outside the gene matches: 9. CDR3 length equals 16 residues. CDR1 is MDHEN, CDR2 SYDVKM, per germline. CDR3 amino acids: CASSFGSGGKSYEQYF. In DNA form, the CDR3 reads TGTGCCAGCAGTTTCGGTTCGGGAGGAAAATCCTACGAGCAGTACTTC.

This chain joins TRBV28 and TRBJ2-7, with TRBD1 identical over 8 bases. Germline-derived CDR1 and CDR2 are MDHEN and SYDVKM. V shed 6 bases and J 0 bases; nucleotides not matched to a gene: 16. The CDR3 has 18 residues. CDR3 sequence: CASSHPLGQGRSSYEQYF. The CDR3 DNA is TGTGCCAGCAGCCACCCCCTCGGACAGGGAAGGAGCTCCTACGAGCAGTACTTC.

The chain links TRBV6-6 to TRBJ1-5; D may be TRBD1 (6 bases). Trimming stripped 6 bases from V and 6 bases from J, with 12 bases between. This CDR3 has 13 amino acids. Germline loops: CDR1 MNHNY, CDR2 SVGAGI (reference sequence). CDR3 residues: CASSLQGPQPQHF. The DNA of the CDR3 is TGTGCCAGCAGCTTACAGGGACCTCAGCCCCAGCATTTT.

This chain links TRBV7-8 with TRBJ2-7; D might be TRBD1 (5 bases). The CDR3 runs 14 residues. Germline CDR1 and CDR2: SGHVS and FQNEAQ. V lost 3 bases to trimming and J lost 2 bases, with 11 bases between them. Here the CDR3 reads CASSFRAAAYEQYF. CDR3 nucleotides: TGTGCCAGCAGCTTCAGGGCTGCGGCCTACGAGCAGTACTTC.

The chain is built from TRBV27 and TRBJ2-7, with a possible D match to TRBD1 (6 bases). The V end lost 2 bases, the J end lost 3 bases, and 17 bases lay between the germline ends. Germline V gene data show CDR1 as MNHEY and CDR2 as SMNVEV (reference sequence). This CDR3 has 16 residues. The CDR3 DNA reads as TGTGCCAGCAGTTTAGGCCTAGGGACATCTGTCTACGAGCAGTACTTC. Translated, it gives CASSLGLGTSVYEQYF.

The chain links TRBV21-1 to TRBJ2-7; TRBD2, as called in the table, went unchecked against the DNA. TRBV21-1 is termed a pseudogene. This CDR3 is built from 20 residues. CDR3 sequence: CASSRERGVGTSGKSYEQYF. CDR3 DNA: TGTGCCAGCAGCAGAGAAAGGGGGGTTGGGACTAGCGGGAAATCCTACGAGCAGTACTTC.

J is TRBJ1-1 and V is TRBV11-2; possible D gene TRBD1, 6 bases. Germline CDR1 SGHAT, CDR2 FQNNGV. The CDR3 totals 13 residues. V was shortened by 8 bases and J by 5 bases, with 15 bases between the two germline ends. The CDR3 DNA reads TGTGCCAGCCTGCCGGGTAGGGGGACTGAAGCTTTCTTT. Translated, it gives CASLPGRGTEAFF.

The chain uses TRBV14 and TRBJ2-3; TRBD1 aligns across 10 bases. This CDR3 is built from 16 residues. Germline-derived CDR1 and CDR2 are SGHDN and FVKESK. After removal of 4 bases from V and 2 bases from J, the junction contained 6 bases not matched to a gene. The CDR3 sequence: CASSPRTGGITDTQYF. CDR3 DNA sequence: TGTGCCAGCAGCCCTAGGACAGGGGGAATCACAGATACGCAGTATTTT.

The chain employs TRBV18 and TRBJ2-7; 9 bases align to TRBD1. V lost 3 bases to trimming and J lost 3 bases; unmatched junction nucleotides: 12. The CDR3 length is 17 residues. Germline-derived CDR1 and CDR2 are KGHSH and LQKENI. CDR3 DNA sequence: TGTGCCAGCTCACCCCGGCTAGTCAGGACAGGGGACTACGAGCAGTACTTC. Residues: CASSPRLVRTGDYEQYF. Full variable domain (missing parts from reference TRBV18 and TRBJ2-7): NAGVMQNPRHLVRRRGQEARLRCSPMKGHSHVYWYRQLPEEGLKFMVYLQKENIIDESGMPKERFSAEFPKEGPSILRIQQVVRGDSAAYFCASSPRLVRTGDYEQYFGPGTRLTVT.

The rearrangement joins TRBV19 to TRBJ2-5; 8 nucleotides agree with TRBD1. The CDR3 consists of 17 residues. Germline CDR1 LNHDA, CDR2 SQIVND (reference sequence). V dropped 4 bases and J dropped 3; count of bases not matched to a gene: 13. DNA of the CDR3: TGTGCCAGTAGTACCCCCGATTGGGCAGGGGGCGAAGAGACCCAGTACTTC. Amino acid sequence: CASSTPDWAGGEETQYF.

This clone has just one count. This sequence joins TRBV12-5 and TRBJ2-3; 7 bases line up with TRBD2. The CDR3 has 15 residues. Germline V gene lookup returns CDR1 LGHNT and CDR2 FRNRAP. The V segment lost 3 bases and the J segment 2 bases; nucleotides outside the gene matches: 5. The CDR3 sequence: CASGFLSGVTDTQYF. CDR3 DNA sequence: TGTGCTAGTGGTTTTCTGAGCGGGGTCACAGATACGCAGTATTTT. The full variable domain, with the rest looked up from reference TRBV12-5 and TRBJ2-3, is DARVTQTPRHKVTEMGQEVTMRCQPILGHNTVFWYRQTMMQGLELLAYFRNRAPLDDSGMPKDRFSAEMPDATLATLKIQPSEPRDSAVYFCASGFLSGVTDTQYFGPGTRLTVL.

The table lists this clone with a count of one. The chain has TRBV19 and TRBJ2-1; TRBD2 matches 9 bases. Per the germline V gene, CDR1 is LNHDA and CDR2 is SQIVND (reference sequence). The CDR3 length is 14 residues. V gave up 4 bases and J gave up 5 bases; unmatched junction bases: 3. CDR3 sequence: CASSRASGNNEQFF. DNA for the CDR3: TGTGCCAGTAGTAGGGCTAGCGGGAACAATGAGCAGTTCTTC.

The count of this clone is one. The genes are TRBV7-9 and TRBJ1-1; no clear D. The V gene's germline CDR1 is SEHNR and CDR2 FQNEAQ (reference sequence). Trimming took 5 bases from V and 1 from J, leaving 8 bases between them. This CDR3 spans 13 amino acids. This CDR3 is CASSPTTNTEAFF. The CDR3 DNA follows: TGTGCCAGCAGCCCGACAACGAACACTGAAGCTTTCTTT.

This clone was picked up a small number of times. V is TRBV27 and J is TRBJ2-3; D might be TRBD2 (5 bases). Germline values: CDR1 MNHEY, CDR2 SMNVEV (reference sequence). Trimming pared 8 bases from V and 8 bases from J, leaving 17 bases between. CDR3 length: 13 residues. The CDR3: CASAHEGLGTQYF. CDR3 nucleotides: TGTGCCAGCGCTCATGAGGGCTTGGGTACGCAGTATTTT.

The chain links TRBV7-9 to TRBJ2-1; 7 positions match TRBD1. Per germline, CDR1 SEHNR and CDR2 FQNEAQ (reference sequence). The CDR3 extends over 14 amino acids. The trim removed 8 bases at V and 4 bases at J, leaving 8 bases unmatched. The CDR3 spells CASVAGGSYNEQFF. The CDR3 DNA follows: TGTGCCAGCGTGGCAGGGGGATCATACAATGAGCAGTTCTTC.

The chain has TRBV11-1 and TRBJ2-5; TRBD1 agrees at 9 bases. The CDR3 consists of 14 residues. V shed 6 bases and J 4 bases; nucleotides not matched to a gene: 6. The V gene's germline CDR1 is SGHAT and CDR2 FQDESV (reference sequence). This CDR3 reads CASSPGQGIETQYF. In nucleotides, the CDR3 is TGTGCCAGCAGTCCTGGACAGGGGATAGAGACCCAGTACTTC. The whole variable domain, filled in from reference TRBV11-1 and TRBJ2-5, reads EAEVAQSPRYKITEKSQAVAFWCDPISGHATLYWYRQILGQGPELLVQFQDESVVDDSQLPKDRFSAERLKGVDSTLKIQPAELGDSAMYLCASSPGQGIETQYFGPGTRLLVL.